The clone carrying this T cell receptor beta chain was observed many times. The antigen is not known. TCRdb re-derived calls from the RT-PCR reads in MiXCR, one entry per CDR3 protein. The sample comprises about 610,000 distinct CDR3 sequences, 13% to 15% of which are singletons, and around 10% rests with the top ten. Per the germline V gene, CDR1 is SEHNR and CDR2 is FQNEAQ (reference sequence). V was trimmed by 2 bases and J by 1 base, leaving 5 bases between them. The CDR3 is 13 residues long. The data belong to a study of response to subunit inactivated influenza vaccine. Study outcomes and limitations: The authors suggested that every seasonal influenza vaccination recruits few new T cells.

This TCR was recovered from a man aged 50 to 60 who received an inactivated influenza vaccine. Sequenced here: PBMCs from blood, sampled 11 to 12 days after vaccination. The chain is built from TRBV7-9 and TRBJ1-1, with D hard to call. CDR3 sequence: CASSLYGNTEAFF. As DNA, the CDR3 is TGTGCCAGCAGCTTATACGGGAACACTGAAGCTTTCTTT.